These 8 T cell receptor beta chains share one sample of origin, sequenced in a study of PD-L1 blockade in urothelial cancer. Time point given: pretreatment peripheral blood. Some clones are missing from TCRdb's copy, which holds only in-frame ones; the method was immunoSEQ multiplex PCR. The sample yields fewer than 60,000 clones, 75% to 90% seen once. Sequencing used PBMCs, obtained around atezolizumab (anti-PD-L1) treatment. All receptors derive from a man between 50 and 59 years old with urothelial cancer.

This clone appeared once. The rearrangement uses TRBV7-9 and TRBJ2-3; 7 bases agree with TRBD1. The germline V gene has CDR1 SEHNR and CDR2 FQNEAQ (reference sequence). V was clipped by 0 bases and J by 1 base; unmatched bases: 4. This CDR3 comprises 16 residues. The CDR3 here is CASSLASGTGTDTQYF. Here the CDR3 DNA reads TGTGCCAGCAGCTTAGCGTCCGGGACAGGCACAGATACGCAGTATTTT.

CDR3 protein: CASSEEPYEQYF. CDR3 DNA: TGTGCCAGCAGTGAAGAGCCCTACGAGCAGTACTTC. V and J are TRBV6-1 and TRBJ2-7, with D uncertain. Germline V CDR1 and CDR2: MNHNS, SASEGT. The CDR3 extends over 12 amino acids. Trimming removed 1 base from V and 2 bases from J, with 3 bases in between.

The V gene is TRBV28, the J gene TRBJ2-1; D is undetermined. The CDR3 has 14 residues. Germline lookup yields CDR1 MDHEN and CDR2 SYDVKM. V lost 4 bases to trimming and J lost 8 bases, with 15 bases between them. CDR3 sequence reads: CASSSPLRVYEQFF. In nucleotides, the CDR3 is TGTGCCAGCAGTTCCCCGCTTCGGGTGTATGAGCAGTTCTTC.

This sequence joins TRBV14 and TRBJ2-3, with TRBD1 identical over 7 bases. With 2 bases clipped from V and 7 bases from J, the junction kept 9 bases outside the gene matches. This CDR3 comprises 15 residues. Germline loops: CDR1 SGHDN, CDR2 FVKESK. The CDR3 DNA reads as TGTGCCAGCAGCCAACCCGGGACAGTCCGAAATACGCAGTATTTT. This translates into CASSQPGTVRNTQYF.

The chain joins TRBV2 to TRBJ2-3, with TRBD1 identical over 7 bases. Germline CDR1 and CDR2: SNHLY and FYNNEI. V gave up 3 bases and J gave up 6 bases; unmatched junction bases: 9. CDR3 length equals 15 residues. CDR3 in DNA: TGTGCCAGCAGTGACTCCTTCCGGGACAGCGATACGCAGTATTTT. It codes for CASSDSFRDSDTQYF. The full variable domain, rest sourced from reference TRBV2 and TRBJ2-3, is EPEVTQTPSHQVTQMGQEVILRCVPISNHLYFYWYRQILGQKVEFLVSFYNNEISEKSEIFDDQFSVERPDGSNFTLKIRSTKLEDSAMYFCASSDSFRDSDTQYFGPGTRLTVL.

The gene calls are TRBV15 and TRBJ1-4; a weak D match, TRBD1 (5 bases). V was trimmed by 3 bases and J by 4 bases, leaving 12 bases between them. CDR3 length: 15 amino acids. Germline lookup yields CDR1 LNHNV and CDR2 YYDKDF (reference sequence). This CDR3 is CATSSKTGRNEKLFF. CDR3 DNA sequence: TGTGCCACCAGCAGCAAAACAGGACGTAATGAAAAACTGTTTTTT.

This chain links TRBV14 with TRBJ2-1; 11 positions match TRBD2. This CDR3 region has 17 residues. V shed 4 bases, J shed 4 bases, and the junction held 9 bases outside the gene matches. Germline lookup yields CDR1 SGHDN and CDR2 FVKESK. The CDR3 sequence is CASSLSLAGGPYNEQFF. DNA for the CDR3: TGTGCCAGCAGCCTATCCTTAGCGGGAGGGCCGTACAATGAGCAGTTCTTC.

This clone was recorded only once. The V and J genes are TRBV28 and TRBJ2-7, with 7 bases aligning to TRBD2. This CDR3 has 15 amino acids. Germline V lookup: CDR1 MDHEN, CDR2 SYDVKM. V dropped 7 bases and J dropped 1; count of bases not matched to a gene: 10. The CDR3 bases are TGTGCCAGCACGGCAGGGACTATTCAATCCTACGAGCAGTACTTC. Encoded protein: CASTAGTIQSYEQYF.